This TCR beta chain was profiled in a study of cytomegalovirus exposure and HLA in healthy donors. Study-wide results and caveats: In a later analysis, V- and J-gene trimming of beta chains associated with a DCLRE1C missense variant, replicated independently.

As regards this clone: Its antigen is not known.

The PCR had 60 Vbeta and 13 Jbeta primers. Only in-frame clones appear in the TCRdb table, and some are missing; sequencing was by immunoSEQ multiplex PCR. The data contain 150,000 to 200,000 clones, about 86% of them singletons. The clonotype comes from a woman aged 18-29 years in good health and CMV-seronegative. Sample: PBMCs.

CDR3 amino acids: CASSAPRYSYEQYF. In DNA form, the CDR3 reads TGTGCCAGCAGCGCCCCCAGGTATTCCTACGAGCAGTACTTC. This chain uses TRBV7-9 with TRBJ2-7, with D unresolved. CDR3 length: 14 residues. Germline-derived CDR1 and CDR2 are SEHNR and FQNEAQ (reference sequence). The germline V and J ends were trimmed by 5 bases and 1 base, with 12 bases remaining between them.